The 9 T cell receptor beta chains below were found in one sample sequenced in a study of PD-1 blockade in classical Hodgkin lymphoma (dated by TCRdb to the early 2020s). Library construction relied on the immunoSEQ multiplex PCR assay. Entries here come from immuneACCESS through TCRdb and include only in-frame sequences with V and J called. Some clones fail to appear in such tables; in the studies checked, an unresolved V gene covers under half of the shortfall, and the cause of the remainder is unknown. For this sample the table gives 20,000 to 25,000 clones, of which about 70% were detected only once. Roughly 19% of the sample is held by the ten biggest clonotypes. This specimen's time point label, per the study, means: cycle 4 day 1 (C4D1), after 6 weeks of nivolumab. All trial patients had relapsed after autologous stem cell transplantation, with cohorts A, B and C differing in prior brentuximab vedotin exposure.

The material was peripheral blood mononuclear cells (PBMCs), obtained before the fourth cycle of nivolumab. The receptors shown here come from a human donor with classical Hodgkin lymphoma.

The chain couples TRBV28 to TRBJ1-2, with TRBD1 as a possible D gene (5 bases). Germline lookup yields CDR1 MDHEN and CDR2 SYDVKM. This CDR3 has 14 residues. V lost 4 bases and J lost 3, with 12 bases in between. The CDR3 region has the DNA TGTGCCAGCAGTTCGTCAGGGTGGGACTATGGCTACACCTTC. Amino acid sequence: CASSSSGWDYGYTF.

CDR3: CASSLGQDQPQHF. The CDR3, as DNA: TGTGCCAGCAGCTTAGGACAGGATCAGCCCCAGCATTTT. The V call is TRBV11-1, the J call TRBJ1-5, with D possibly matching TRBD1 (6 bases). Germline CDR1 SGHAT, CDR2 FQDESV (reference sequence). The CDR3 spans 13 residues. Deletions cut 1 base from V and 5 bases from J, with 6 bases between.

V gene TRBV27 combines with J gene TRBJ1-1; D gene ambiguous. CDR3 length: 13 amino acids. Germline CDR1 and CDR2: MNHEY and SMNVEV (reference sequence). V was shortened by 9 bases and J by 3 bases, with 14 bases between the two germline ends. The CDR3 bases are TGTGCCAGTTCGGGAGGGTTGTACACTGAAGCTTTCTTT. Residues: CASSGGLYTEAFF.

The CDR3 region is CASSIGQGAGGQYF. CDR3 nucleotide sequence: TGTGCCAGTAGTATTGGGCAGGGGGCCGGCGGGCAGTACTTC. The V call is TRBV19, the J call TRBJ2-7; TRBD1 matches 8 bases. Germline V gives CDR1 LNHDA, CDR2 SQIVND (reference sequence). The CDR3 is 14 amino acids. V trimming: 3 bases; J trimming: 9 bases; junction bases outside the gene matches: 10.

The table lists this clone with a few counts. CDR3 sequence: CASRGGGALGTEAFF. The CDR3 DNA follows: TGTGCCAGCAGGGGAGGGGGGGCGCTGGGCACTGAAGCTTTCTTT. This chain connects TRBV6-1 to TRBJ1-1; D perhaps matches TRBD1 (6 bases). This CDR3 has 15 amino acids. Trimming cost V 6 bases and J 4 bases, with 18 bases left between them. Germline V gene lookup returns CDR1 MNHNS and CDR2 SASEGT.

This chain joins TRBV7-2 and TRBJ1-2; D gene ambiguous. The CDR3 totals 15 residues. Trimming pared 1 base from V and 2 bases from J, leaving 11 bases between. The germline gives CDR1 SGHTA, CDR2 FQGNSA. CDR3 in DNA: TGTGCCAGCAGCTTAGTAAAGCATAGCAACTATGGCTACACCTTC. It is translated as CASSLVKHSNYGYTF.

The chain couples TRBV29-1 to TRBJ1-1, with D unresolved. The germline V gene encodes CDR1 SQVTM and CDR2 ANQGSEA. With 2 bases removed from V and 6 bases from J, the gap between germline ends came to 16 bases. There are 14 residues in the CDR3. The CDR3 here is CSVEFRAGASEAFF. The CDR3 nucleotides read TGCAGCGTTGAATTTCGGGCGGGCGCTTCTGAAGCTTTCTTT. The entire variable domain, with the rest obtained from reference TRBV29-1 and TRBJ1-1, is as follows: SAVISQKPSRDICQRGTSLTIQCQVDSQVTMMFWYRQQPGQSLTLIATANQGSEATYESGFVIDKFPISRPNLTFSTLTVSNMSPEDSSIYLCSVEFRAGASEAFFGQGTRLTVV.

The chain couples TRBV5-4 to TRBJ1-1; TRBD1 aligns across 8 bases. The length of the CDR3 is 16 residues. V trimming: 4 bases; J trimming: 0 bases; junction bases outside the gene matches: 8. CDR1 is SGHNT, CDR2 YYREEE, per germline (reference sequence). The CDR3 DNA follows: TGTGCCAGCAGCCCTCGGACAGGGACGATGAACACTGAAGCTTTCTTT. This translates into CASSPRTGTMNTEAFF.

The CDR3: CASSIFGRDEQYF. As DNA, the CDR3 is TGTGCCAGTAGTATCTTCGGGAGGGACGAGCAGTACTTC. The chain carries TRBV19 and TRBJ2-7; 8 nucleotides match TRBD2. Germline loops: CDR1 LNHDA, CDR2 SQIVND (reference sequence). V was pared by 3 bases and J by 5 bases, with 3 bases of the junction left unmatched. The CDR3 runs to 13 residues.